The present TCR beta chain was sequenced within a study of T cell changes during pregnancy in multiple sclerosis. The CDR3 spans 12 residues. Trimming took off 6 bases at V and 7 bases at J, with 10 bases between the two ends. CDR1 and CDR2 (germline): LNHDA, SQIVND (reference sequence). Measured with immunoSEQ multiplex PCR; TCRdb has only the in-frame clones, and not every one. The sample has roughly 69,000 clones; roughly nine tenths are singletons. Source: peripheral blood, taken after pregnancy. The clonotype originates from a female donor with multiple sclerosis, enrolled in a pregnancy study. The V gene is TRBV19, the J gene TRBJ2-1; D gene unclear. The CDR3 DNA reads TGTGCCAGTAGGGGCCAACTTAATGAGCAGTTCTTC. This translates into CASRGQLNEQFF.